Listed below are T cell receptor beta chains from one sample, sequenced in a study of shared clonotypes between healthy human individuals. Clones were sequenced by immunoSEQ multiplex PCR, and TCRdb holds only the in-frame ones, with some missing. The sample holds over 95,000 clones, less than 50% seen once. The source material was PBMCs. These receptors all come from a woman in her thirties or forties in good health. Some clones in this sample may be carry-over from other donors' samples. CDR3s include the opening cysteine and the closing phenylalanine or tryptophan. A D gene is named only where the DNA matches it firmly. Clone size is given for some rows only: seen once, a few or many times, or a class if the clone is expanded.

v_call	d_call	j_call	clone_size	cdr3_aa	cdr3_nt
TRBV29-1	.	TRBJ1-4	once	CSFSGTDATNEKLFF	TGCAGCTTCTCCGGGACCGATGCAACTAATGAAAAACTGTTTTTT
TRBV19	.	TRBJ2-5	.	CATRLSGDQETQYF	TGTGCCACTCGGCTTAGCGGAGACCAAGAGACCCAGTACTTC
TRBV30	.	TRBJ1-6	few	CAWSVVVENSPLHF	TGTGCCTGGAGTGTAGTAGTAGAAAATTCACCCCTCCACTTT
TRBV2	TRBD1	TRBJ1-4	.	CATGTGYEKLFF	TGTGCCACCGGGACAGGGTACGAAAAACTGTTTTTT
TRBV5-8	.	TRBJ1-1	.	CASSLGPGHKNTEAFF	TGTGCCAGCAGCTTGGGCCCGGGACACAAGAACACTGAAGCTTTCTTT
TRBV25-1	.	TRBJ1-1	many	CASSESGRVTEAFF	TGTGCCAGCAGTGAATCGGGCAGGGTCACTGAAGCTTTCTTT
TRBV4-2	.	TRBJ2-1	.	CASSQDPTSGYNEQFF	TGTGCCAGCAGCCAAGATCCGACTAGTGGCTACAATGAGCAGTTCTTC
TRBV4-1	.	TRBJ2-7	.	CASSQGGTREQYF	TGCGCCAGCAGCCAAGGAGGGACGAGAGAGCAGTACTTC
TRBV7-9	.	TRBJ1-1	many	CASSPMDVSSFF	TGTGCCAGCAGCCCAATGGATGTCTCAAGTTTCTTT
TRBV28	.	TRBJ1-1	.	CASSLVPRGSTEAFF	TGTGCCAGCAGTTTAGTCCCCAGGGGTAGTACTGAAGCTTTCTTT
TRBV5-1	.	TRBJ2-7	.	CASSLDGRRTSYEQYF	TGCGCCAGCAGCTTGGATGGACGGCGGACCTCCTACGAGCAGTACTTC
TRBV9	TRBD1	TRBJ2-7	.	CASSVDSGQGEQYF	TGTGCCAGCAGCGTAGATTCAGGACAGGGCGAGCAGTACTTC
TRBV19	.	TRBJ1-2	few	CASSSRQEVYGYTF	TGTGCCAGTAGTAGCCGCCAGGAGGTCTATGGCTACACCTTC
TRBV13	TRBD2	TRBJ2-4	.	CASSSALADKNIQYF	TGTGCCAGCAGCTCAGCCCTAGCGGACAAAAACATTCAGTACTTC
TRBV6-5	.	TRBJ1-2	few	CASSYFKRQEFYGYTF	TGTGCCAGCAGTTACTTTAAGAGACAGGAGTTCTATGGCTACACCTTC
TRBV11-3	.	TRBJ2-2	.	CASRAGATGELFF	TGTGCCAGCAGGGCAGGAGCCACCGGGGAGCTGTTTTTT
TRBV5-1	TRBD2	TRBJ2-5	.	CASSSGLISETQYF	TGCGCCAGCAGCTCGGGACTAATCTCAGAGACCCAGTACTTC
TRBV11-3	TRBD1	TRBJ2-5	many	CASSPGTAEGTQYF	TGTGCCAGCAGCCCCGGGACAGCTGAGGGGACCCAGTACTTC
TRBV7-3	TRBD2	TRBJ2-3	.	CASRKLAGGPNPADTQYF	TGTGCCAGCAGAAAACTAGCGGGAGGGCCAAACCCGGCAGATACGCAGTATTTT
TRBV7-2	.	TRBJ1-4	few	CASSLAYRNEKLFF	TGTGCCAGCAGCTTAGCGTACAGGAATGAAAAACTGTTTTTT
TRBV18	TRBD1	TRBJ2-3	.	CASSPDRAKGQYF	TGTGCCAGCTCACCGGACAGGGCTAAGGGGCAGTATTTT
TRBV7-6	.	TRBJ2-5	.	CASSPRSAGETQYF	TGTGCCAGCAGCCCCCGGTCGGCGGGAGAGACCCAGTACTTC
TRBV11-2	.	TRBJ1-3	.	CASSSPRGGNTIYF	TGTGCCAGCAGCTCCCCACGCGGCGGAAACACCATATATTTT
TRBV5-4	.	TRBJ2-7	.	CASSLDRQYEQYF	TGTGCCAGCAGCTTGGACCGGCAATACGAGCAGTACTTC
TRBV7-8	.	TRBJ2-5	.	CASSEITGETQYF	TGTGCCAGCAGTGAAATTACCGGGGAGACCCAGTACTTC
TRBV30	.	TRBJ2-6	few	CAWGEVGAGANVLTF	TGTGCCTGGGGGGAGGTTGGGGCTGGGGCCAACGTCCTGACTTTC
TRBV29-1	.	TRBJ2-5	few	CSVDTQIQETQYF	TGCAGCGTTGATACCCAGATACAAGAGACCCAGTACTTC
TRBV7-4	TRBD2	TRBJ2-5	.	CASSQAGLAGLGEETQYF	TGTGCCAGCAGCCAGGCGGGACTAGCGGGGCTTGGCGAAGAGACCCAGTACTTC
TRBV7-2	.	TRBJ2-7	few	CASSFSRDLLEQYF	TGTGCCAGCAGCTTCAGTAGGGACCTATTAGAGCAGTACTTC
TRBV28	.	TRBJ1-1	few	CASSLAFPNTEAFF	TGTGCCAGCAGTTTGGCCTTCCCGAACACTGAAGCTTTCTTT
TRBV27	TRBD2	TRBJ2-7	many	CASSFTPLAGGFPEQYF	TGTGCCAGCAGTTTCACCCCGTTAGCGGGAGGATTCCCCGAGCAGTACTTC
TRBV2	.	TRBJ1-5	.	CASSDTGRFNQPQHF	TGTGCCAGCAGTGATACTGGACGATTCAATCAGCCCCAGCATTTT
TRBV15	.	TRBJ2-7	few	CATSREQSLNEQYF	TGTGCCACCAGCAGAGAACAGAGCCTTAACGAGCAGTACTTC
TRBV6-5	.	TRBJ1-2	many	CASSYSGYGYTF	TGTGCCAGCAGTTACTCAGGGTATGGCTACACCTTC
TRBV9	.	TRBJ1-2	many	CASSVSTESNYGYTF	TGTGCCAGCAGCGTATCGACAGAATCAAACTATGGCTACACCTTC
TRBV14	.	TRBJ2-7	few	CASSRGTVSYEQYF	TGTGCCAGCAGTCGCGGGACAGTCTCCTACGAGCAGTACTTC
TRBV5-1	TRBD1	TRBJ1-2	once	CASSFGTGGIYGYTF	TGCGCCAGCAGCTTTGGTACAGGGGGCATCTATGGCTACACCTTC
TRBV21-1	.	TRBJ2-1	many	CASSTSGRKVNEQFF	TGCGCCAGCAGCACTAGCGGGAGAAAAGTTAATGAGCAGTTCTTC
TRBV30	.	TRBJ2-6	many	CAWSKLWGPGANVLTF	TGTGCCTGGAGTAAATTATGGGGGCCTGGGGCCAACGTCCTGACTTTC
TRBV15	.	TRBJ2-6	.	CATSKERRPGANVLTF	TGTGCCACCAGCAAAGAGAGAAGGCCCGGGGCCAACGTCCTGACTTTC
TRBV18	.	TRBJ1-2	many	CASSPQGYYGYTF	TGTGCCAGCTCACCACAGGGGTACTATGGCTACACCTTC
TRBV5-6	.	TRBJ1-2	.	CASSRGEYLGYTF	TGTGCCAGCAGCCGGGGGGAGTACTTGGGCTACACCTTC
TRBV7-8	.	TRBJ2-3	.	CASSPPNLGDTQYF	TGTGCCAGCAGCCCCCCAAACCTCGGGGATACGCAGTATTTT
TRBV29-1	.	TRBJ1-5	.	CSVGASNQPQHF	TGCAGCGTTGGAGCTAGCAATCAGCCCCAGCATTTT